The source of this T cell receptor beta chain is a study of metastatic and nonmetastatic thyroid tumors. Study as a whole: It was across blood and tumor or nodule tissue from malignant and benign thyroid patients that repertoires were compared.

No patient received treatment before thyroid surgery. With MiXCR, TCRdb called clones anew from the PCR reads. There are approximately 44,000 clones in the sample; 24% occur only once, and more than 12% lies in the top ten. Remarks on this clone: Its target is unknown.

General study results and limits: Patients with malignant thyroid tumors reportedly had significantly higher TCR beta diversity than those with benign nodules, in blood and tumor.

Per germline, CDR1 GTSNPN and CDR2 SVGIG (reference sequence). This CDR3 is 14 amino acids long. Trimming pared 4 bases from V and 0 bases from J, leaving 9 bases between. The sequence was collected from a female donor with papillary thyroid cancer or a benign thyroid nodule (not recorded which). Some clones in this sample may be carry-over from other donors' samples. The material sequenced was tumor tissue. The chain is built from TRBV30 and TRBJ1-4; D gene uncertain. For the CDR3, the DNA is TGTGCCTGGAAACCACATTCAACTAATGAAAAACTGTTTTTT. It yields the protein CAWKPHSTNEKLFF. Full variable domain (missing parts from reference TRBV30 and TRBJ1-4): SQTIHQWPATLVQPVGSPLSLECTVEGTSNPNLYWYRQAAGRGLQLLFYSVGIGQISSEVPQNLSASRPQDRQFILSSKKLLLSDSGFYLCAWKPHSTNEKLFFGSGTQLSVL.